Reported below is one TCR beta chain. There is no known antigen for this receptor. No per-base quality is available; no much larger clone lies one base away. These data come from a study of cytomegalovirus exposure and HLA in healthy donors (dated by TCRdb to the late 2010s). Context from the whole study: An earlier analysis of approximately 640 of the donors reported 250 to 350 Gb of sequence data and about 100 million unique TCR beta sequences from about 179 million T cells. An early release covering roughly 600 HLA-typed donors comprised 300 to 350 gigabases of sequencing data and about 90 million unique TCR sequences. Of the approximately 400 genotyped donors, around 81% fell in the genetic ancestry cluster associated with self-reported Caucasian donors. The study aimed to test whether signatures of past pathogen exposure could be identified by cataloging public T cell receptors. The study used immunosequencing to profile the T cell repertoires of 666 subjects and linked those repertoires to cytomegalovirus serostatus. In addition to the first cohort of hundreds of subjects, a separate validation cohort of approximately 130 different subjects was used. To predict cytomegalovirus infection status, the study combined high-throughput TCR immunosequencing, statistical association of individual TCRs with disease status, and machine learning. To study patterns of TCR occurrence, a later analysis re-analyzed previously published TCR beta repertoires from just over 650 donors and added high-resolution HLA genotyping. The later analysis used no new phenotypic data to find candidate immune exposures, relying instead on TCR beta sequences and their occurrence across donors. To decide whether each TCR beta V gene segment behaved as functional or pseudogenic, an earlier analysis of approximately 620 of the donors relied on high-throughput TCR beta sequencing. Alongside the repertoire data, information on donor age, sex, ethnicity and CMV serostatus was compiled. A later genetic analysis took genome-wide SNP genotypes for about 55% of the roughly 700 donors and used that subset as a discovery cohort. All discovery cohort repertoires had been generated using a single sequencing platform. HLA typing covered class I and class II loci at four-digit resolution. Typing coverage varied by locus: roughly 629-640 donors for A, B, C, DRB1 and DQB1; around 560 for DQA1; more than 600 for DPA1; roughly 450 for DPB1. Roughly five DR-DQ haplotypes were handled as single units for association and clustering because linkage in the cohort was strong. Across about 370 genotyped donors of the cohort, an average of approximately 220,000 unique TCR beta nucleotide sequences per donor were sequenced, and about a sixth of those sequences were non-productive.

The CDR3 numbers 15 residues from cysteine through phenylalanine. Of the read, only the CDR3 DNA is kept; its 45 bases are in frame from base 1. The germline V gene encodes CDR1 SGHNT and CDR2 YENEEA. The germline V and J ends show losses of 5 bases and 4 bases respectively, and no gene match explains 6 bases of the junction. The cohort consisted of 600 to 700 healthy bone marrow donors. Cohort members were all nominally healthy when sampled, although unrecorded immune exposures were likely present. The donor tested CMV seropositive, placing the donor among the 290 or so seropositive members of the cohort. Every donor gave a peripheral blood sample, and the peripheral blood mononuclear cells from that sample were used for TCR beta sequencing. Genomic DNA extraction from the blood cell samples was performed with the Qiagen DNeasy Blood Extraction Kit. The library was prepared using the immunoSEQ multiplex PCR assay. A mixture of 60 forward primers for TCR Vbeta segments and 13 reverse primers for TCR Jbeta segments was used in the multiplex PCR. A multiplex PCR assay on genomic DNA amplified the CDR3 region of rearranged TCR beta genes. The Illumina HiSeq System was used to sequence the amplified TCR beta libraries as 87-base-pair reads. Turning to the authors' computational methods: A later analysis counted tens of millions of unique TCR beta chains across the 550 to 750 repertoires, and roughly 11 million of these chains were shared by at least two donors. To remove PCR and sequencing errors, raw reads were error-corrected and collapsed into unique sequences using a nearest-neighbor algorithm that merged closely related sequences. CDR3 sequences were aligned to IMGT reference sequences to assign V, D and J gene segments. For a sequence to be retained, a match of at least six nucleotides to both a V gene segment and a J gene segment was required. Rearrangements were classified as productive when the CDR3 lacked stop codons and remained in frame with V and J, and all other rearrangements were classified as non-productive. CDR3 was defined according to IMGT convention as the region running from the second conserved V-encoded cysteine to the conserved J-encoded phenylalanine. The earlier analysis of 500 to 750 of the donors excluded any sequence lacking an unambiguous match to a single V gene segment. In an earlier analysis of some 590 of the donors, a V segment was called functional when productive rearrangements were above 56.7%, and segregating when the standard deviation between donors exceeded 5%. A statistical classification framework was developed to diagnose cytomegalovirus status using the catalog of TCR beta chain sequences. V and J gene assignment, in a later analysis, came from comparing TCR nucleotide sequences with IMGT/GENE-DB human TR gene sequences. The TCRdist pipeline was used in a later analysis to assign CDR3 sequences and most-parsimonious VDJ recombination scenarios. In a later analysis, each TCR beta chain was defined by its CDR3 amino acid sequence together with its V-gene family, and reads without a unique V-gene family were excluded. A later analysis removed 592 highly shared, low-generation-probability nucleotide sequences to deal with suspected cross-contamination and a sequencing artifact. In a later analysis, a clonal expansion index for each public chain was calculated from normalized within-repertoire ranks of inferred template counts. Generation probabilities in a later analysis came from a VDJ recombination model fitted to out-of-frame rearrangements, and those results were checked against IGoR. In a later analysis, TCR-TCR, TCR-HLA and TCR-CMV co-occurrence was scored with hypergeometric tests, and a repertoire-size bias correction was applied to TCR pairs. A later analysis estimated false discovery rates by permuting HLA or CMV assignments 20 times. In a later analysis, co-occurring TCRs were grouped with DBSCAN, and TCRdist sequence similarity was added when clustering was performed within HLA-allele-positive subsets. Co-occurrence clustering excluded repertoires with fewer than 30,000 or more than 120,000 public chains, plus five with anomalous nucleotide sharing. TCRdb holds this immuneACCESS table with in-frame rearrangements only. Some clones are missing; in checked studies, unresolved V genes explain under half, and the rest has no known cause. Clonal size and the V and J genes are those of that table, whereas D and trimming came from the DNA. Across this sample there are 130,000 or so clones, with 74% seen only once. The ten top clones hold around 6.6% of the sample.

The investigation overall reported the following: According to a later genetic analysis, donors in an Asian-associated ancestry cluster had fewer N-insertions in productive TCRs than the approximately 610-donor mean. Most TCR sequences were observed very rarely across donors, whereas some public TCRs were present in many individuals. The study listed 164 TCR beta chains as associated with cytomegalovirus. Correlated functional status among segregating V segments might be attributable to linkage disequilibrium, but an unknown experimental factor could not be ruled out. Strong co-occurrence of HLA alleles, especially DR and DQ, made assigning TCR associations to individual alleles difficult. The cohort was sequenced for TCR beta chains only, and without alpha or paired-chain data the features that could be detected were limited. The authors suggested that the approach could potentially be extended to other disease states and immunological phenotypes. In a later analysis, 16,951 TCR beta sequences were associated with specific HLA alleles at a false discovery rate of 0.05. The classifier was reported to diagnose cytomegalovirus status with high specificity and sensitivity in both the original cohort and the validation cohort. Because counts were too low, some 17 rarely observed V segments, including chromosome 9 orphons, were left out of the earlier analysis of a few hundred of the donors. An earlier analysis of approximately 540 of the donors showed that most TCR beta V segments appeared in productive rearrangements either about 87% or about 30% of the time, which broadly matched IMGT annotations. In a later analysis, HLA-associated TCR beta chains were found to be more clonally expanded and to have lower generation probabilities than equally common non-associated chains. According to a later analysis, TCR association rates differed among HLA loci, with DRB1 alleles showing the most associated TCRs and HLA-C alleles showing the fewest. Immune exposure information for the cohort was limited to CMV serostatus. Most CMV-associated TCR beta chains appeared to be HLA-restricted in a later analysis, and the HLA associations seemed to be driven largely by CMV exposure. A cluster of highly shared sequence variants was judged likely to be a technical artifact of the sequencing pipeline. The 87-base-pair reads could not distinguish some IMGT-functional V segments, including TRBV6-2 and TRBV6-3, so those segments were excluded. A later analysis reported that several top co-occurrence clusters appeared linked to parvovirus B19, influenza, CMV and Epstein-Barr virus. In vitro tests confirmed that a few of the cytomegalovirus-associated TCR beta chains recognize cytomegalovirus antigens. A further reported finding was that TCR beta sequences accurately predicted the HLA-A and HLA-B alleles for most subjects in the first cohort. Because HLA typing was missing for some donors at each locus, association tests included only the typed subset. An association between a missense DCLRE1C variant and V-gene and J-gene trimming of TCR beta chains was found in a later genetic analysis and replicated in an independent cohort. Presence/absence analyses assumed roughly uniform sequencing depth across donors, an assumption that may not hold.

The TCR was taken from a man aged 35 to 55 in good health and CMV-seropositive. The sequencing input was PBMCs. Recombination linked TRBV11-3 to TRBJ2-1; the central 9 bases match TRBD1. The nucleotides are TGTGCCAGCAGCCCGGACAGGGGCCAGTACAATGAGCAGTTCTTC. This sequence encodes CASSPDRGQYNEQFF.